These 30 T cell receptor beta chains were sequenced from one sample in a study of beta chain features in type 1 diabetes. As every portion of the isolated RNA was reverse transcribed, the sequencing read expressed TCRB transcripts. The data were produced by immunoSEQ multiplex PCR, yet TCRdb's version contains in-frame clones alone and is incomplete. The sample has 250,000 to 350,000 clones, 8% to 13% seen once; the top ten hold over 0.015%. Sequenced sample: naive CD4+ T cells from blood. The receptor source for this set is a woman aged 30 to 39 in good health.

Only a few counts were recorded for this clone. The chain uses TRBV19 and TRBJ1-2; 12 bases are shared with TRBD1. Looked up from germline, CDR1 is LNHDA and CDR2 is SQIVND (reference sequence). Germline trimming cut 7 bases from V and 14 bases from J; bases unmatched to any gene: 11. The CDR3 runs 13 residues. In DNA form, the CDR3 reads TGTGCCAGTAACTCCGGGACAGGGGGCGCGGAAACCTTC. Translating it yields CASNSGTGGAETF.

This clone has a handful of counts. The chain couples TRBV27 to TRBJ2-7; no firm D call. CDR1 is MNHEY and CDR2 is SMNVEV in the germline V gene (reference sequence). The CDR3 totals 16 residues. V gave up 0 bases and J gave up 2 bases, with 14 bases separating them. CDR3 amino acids: CASSLSQTMITYEQYF. The CDR3 DNA is TGTGCCAGCAGTTTATCACAGACGATGATAACCTACGAGCAGTACTTC.

The V gene is TRBV28, the J gene TRBJ2-3, with 9 nucleotides matching TRBD1. Germline CDR1 and CDR2: MDHEN and SYDVKM. This CDR3 contains 15 residues. After removal of 5 bases from V and 2 bases from J, the junction contained 5 bases not matched to a gene. CDR3 sequence reads: CASSLGQGATDTQYF. The CDR3, as DNA: TGTGCCAGCAGTCTGGGACAGGGAGCCACAGATACGCAGTATTTT.

This clone has just a few counts. The V call is TRBV9, the J call TRBJ2-4; weak D call: TRBD1 (5 bases). Germline CDR1 reads SGDLS; CDR2 reads YYNGEE. CDR3 length: 13 amino acids. Trimming cost V 0 bases and J 10 bases, with 11 bases left between them. The CDR3 here is CASSVALAGIQYF. In nucleotides, the CDR3 is TGTGCCAGCAGCGTAGCATTAGCAGGGATTCAGTACTTC.

J is TRBJ1-4 and V is TRBV5-8, with TRBD1 identical over 9 bases. The trim removed 2 bases at V and 3 bases at J, leaving 2 bases unmatched. CDR3 length: 15 residues. Germline V lookup: CDR1 SGHTS, CDR2 YDEGEE. The chain's CDR3 is CASSFGQGSNEKLFF. For the CDR3, the DNA is TGTGCCAGCAGCTTCGGACAGGGGTCTAATGAAAAACTGTTTTTT.

This clone turned up a few times. The genes are TRBV5-1 and TRBJ2-5; D may be TRBD2 (7 bases). The CDR3 spans 15 residues. Deletions cut 1 base from V and 3 bases from J, with 13 bases between. CDR1 is SGHRS, CDR2 YFSETQ, per germline. CDR3 amino acids: CASSLQGRVEETQYF. In DNA, the CDR3 is TGCGCCAGCAGCTTGCAGGGGAGGGTGGAAGAGACCCAGTACTTC.

This chain uses TRBV5-4 with TRBJ2-5; 9 bases are shared with TRBD2. The length of the CDR3 is 17 residues. The trim removed 4 bases at V and 4 bases at J, leaving 14 bases unmatched. Germline V gene sequence: CDR1 SGHNT, CDR2 YYREEE (reference sequence). The CDR3 here is CASSARLGGGRVETQYF. CDR3 DNA sequence: TGTGCCAGCAGCGCCCGTTTGGGAGGCGGGAGGGTAGAGACCCAGTACTTC.

In this sample, this clone turned up a few times. V is TRBV28 and J is TRBJ1-4; weak D call: TRBD1 (5 bases). Between the trimmed V and J ends, which lost 4 bases and 5 bases, there was a span of 14 bases. The CDR3 is 15 residues long. Germline V gene lookup returns CDR1 MDHEN and CDR2 SYDVKM. CDR3 nucleotide sequence: TGTGCCAGCAGTTCGGAAAAGGGGCCCAATGAAAAACTGTTTTTT. The encoded protein is CASSSEKGPNEKLFF. The full variable domain, in which reference TRBV28 and TRBJ1-4 provide the parts outside the CDR3, is DVKVTQSSRYLVKRTGEKVFLECVQDMDHENMFWYRQDPGLGLRLIYFSYDVKMKEKGDIPEGYSVSREKKERFSLILESASTNQTSMYLCASSSEKGPNEKLFFGSGTQLSVL.

The DNA for the CDR3 is TGTGCCAGCAGCTTGGTTGGGCCCACCTACGAGCAGTACTTC. Encoded protein: CASSLVGPTYEQYF. This sequence joins TRBV5-6 and TRBJ2-7; D remains ambiguous. Germline CDR1 SGHDT, CDR2 YYEEEE. V was trimmed by 0 bases and J by 2 bases, leaving 9 bases between them. CDR3 length: 14 residues.

CDR3 DNA: TGTGCCAGCAGCTCAGGACTAGCGAAGGGCACAGATACGCAGTATTTT. Protein product: CASSSGLAKGTDTQYF. The chain couples TRBV11-2 to TRBJ2-3, with 9 bases that match TRBD2. CDR3 length equals 16 residues. With 4 bases clipped from V and 1 base from J, the junction kept 6 bases outside the gene matches. Germline values: CDR1 SGHAT, CDR2 FQNNGV.

This clone was detected only a few times. This chain connects TRBV19 to TRBJ2-1; 7 bases fit TRBD1. Per germline, CDR1 LNHDA and CDR2 SQIVND (reference sequence). V lost 0 bases to trimming and J lost 4 bases; unmatched junction nucleotides: 6. This CDR3 comprises 16 residues. The CDR3 DNA reads as TGTGCCAGTAGTATAGAGACAGGGAGTCCGTACAATGAGCAGTTCTTC. Amino acid sequence: CASSIETGSPYNEQFF.

This clone was seen a handful of times. The chain employs TRBV9 and TRBJ2-3; D possibly corresponds to TRBD2 (6 bases). The germline V gene encodes CDR1 SGDLS and CDR2 YYNGEE. The CDR3 loop spans 15 amino acids. V dropped 2 bases and J dropped 1 base, with 11 bases sitting between them. CDR3 sequence reads: CASSVYGGRTDTQYF. The CDR3 DNA is TGTGCCAGCAGCGTTTACGGGGGACGCACAGATACGCAGTATTTT.

This clone was found a few times. The rearrangement joins TRBV30 to TRBJ2-1; D might be TRBD1 (5 bases). V was shortened by 7 bases and J by 5 bases, with 15 bases between the two germline ends. This CDR3 has 13 residues. Germline assignment: CDR1 GTSNPN and CDR2 SVGIG (reference sequence). CDR3 sequence (DNA): TGTGCCTTACAGGATTCAAGGAACAATGAGCAGTTCTTC. Translating it yields CALQDSRNNEQFF.

This clone was counted between two and nine times. The chain employs TRBV29-1 and TRBJ2-2, with D possibly TRBD2 on 5 matching bases. Germline assignment: CDR1 SQVTM and CDR2 ANQGSEA. The ends were cut back, 4 bases at V and 4 bases at J, with 7 bases in the middle. CDR3 length: 12 amino acids. CDR3 loop: CSVGRPTGELFF. Here the CDR3 DNA reads TGCAGCGTTGGGAGGCCCACCGGGGAGCTGTTTTTT.

This chain connects TRBV4-1 to TRBJ2-1, with TRBD2 matching over 7 bases. The CDR3 totals 18 residues. V was clipped by 0 bases and J by 9 bases; unmatched bases: 17. Germline V gene data show CDR1 as MGHRA and CDR2 as YSYEKL. Written as DNA, the CDR3 is TGCGCCAGCAGCCAAGATCGACTAGCAATTACGTCGACATTTGAGCAGTTCTTC. As protein: CASSQDRLAITSTFEQFF.

The chain links TRBV30 to TRBJ1-5; TRBD1 aligns across 8 bases. This CDR3 is 15 amino acids long. Germline CDR1 reads GTSNPN; CDR2 reads SVGIG (reference sequence). V was pared by 4 bases and J by 5 bases, with 10 bases of the junction left unmatched. The CDR3: CAWTTKQGGDQPQHF. In DNA form, the CDR3 reads TGTGCCTGGACTACCAAACAGGGGGGGGATCAGCCCCAGCATTTT.

The chain has TRBV5-1 and TRBJ2-7, with 13 bases identical to TRBD2. V lost 0 bases and J lost 5; bases outside the gene matches: 8. Germline V gives CDR1 SGHRS, CDR2 YFSETQ. The CDR3 extends over 17 amino acids. CDR3 bases: TGCGCCAGCAGCTTGGCTACCGGGACTAGCGGGAAAAACGAGCAGTACTTC. Protein: CASSLATGTSGKNEQYF.

The chain carries TRBV30 and TRBJ2-5; 11 positions agree with TRBD1. Trimming took 8 bases from V and 2 from J; bases not matched to a gene: 13. Germline V CDR1 and CDR2: GTSNPN, SVGIG (reference sequence). This CDR3 contains 16 residues. CDR3 DNA sequence: TGTGCCCGGACCACCGGGACAGGGGGGACACAAGAGACCCAGTACTTC. Amino acids: CARTTGTGGTQETQYF. The full variable domain, its missing parts supplied by reference TRBV30 and TRBJ2-5, is SQTIHQWPATLVQPVGSPLSLECTVEGTSNPNLYWYRQAAGRGLQLLFYSVGIGQISSEVPQNLSASRPQDRQFILSSKKLLLSDSGFYLCARTTGTGGTQETQYFGPGTRLLVL.

This clone was observed a handful of times. Other DNA sequences from this sample encode an identical CDR3 as well. V gene TRBV5-1 combines with J gene TRBJ2-2; 10 bases map to TRBD2. The CDR3 consists of 15 residues. V lost 1 base to trimming and J lost 3 bases; unmatched junction nucleotides: 0. Germline CDR1 is SGHRS and CDR2 is YFSETQ. CDR3 nucleotide sequence: TGCGCCAGCAGCTTGCTAGCGGGAGACACCGGGGAGCTGTTTTTT. This codes for CASSLLAGDTGELFF. The full variable domain, with the rest looked up from reference TRBV5-1 and TRBJ2-2, is KAGVTQTPRYLIKTRGQQVTLSCSPISGHRSVSWYQQTPGQGLQFLFEYFSETQRNKGNFPGRFSGRQFSNSRSEMNVSTLELGDSALYLCASSLLAGDTGELFFGEGSRLTVL.

This clone was counted between two and nine times. The chain joins TRBV30 to TRBJ2-7; 11 bases match TRBD1. This CDR3 comprises 14 residues. V lost 0 bases to trimming and J lost 5 bases; unmatched junction nucleotides: 3. Germline CDR1 reads GTSNPN; CDR2 reads SVGIG (reference sequence). CDR3 in DNA: TGTGCCTGGAGTGTCGGACAGGGGGCAAACGAGCAGTACTTC. This encodes CAWSVGQGANEQYF.

The CDR3 DNA sequence: TGTGCCAGCAGGGGGGCGGGCAGTGGGGACAACACTGAAGCTTTCTTT. Its protein product is CASRGAGSGDNTEAFF. V gene TRBV25-1 combines with J gene TRBJ1-1; TRBD1 might be the D (6 bases). V lost 6 bases and J 2 bases, leaving 19 bases between the germline ends. Germline lookup yields CDR1 MGHDK and CDR2 SYGVNS. The CDR3 length is 16 residues.

The rearrangement links TRBV5-1 to TRBJ2-5; TRBD2 matches 12 bases. The V and J ends lost 4 bases and 3 bases, in that order; junction bases with no gene match: 7. Germline loops: CDR1 SGHRS, CDR2 YFSETQ. CDR3 length: 16 residues. The CDR3 loop is CASSTGLAGQKETQYF. DNA for the CDR3: TGCGCCAGCAGCACCGGACTAGCGGGGCAAAAAGAGACCCAGTACTTC.

The CDR3 loop reads CSVEELAGVREQYF. For the CDR3, the DNA is TGCAGCGTTGAAGAGCTAGCGGGAGTTCGTGAGCAGTACTTC. The V gene is TRBV29-1, the J gene TRBJ2-7; 10 bases map to TRBD2. The CDR3 has 14 amino acids. Germline CDR1 is SQVTM and CDR2 is ANQGSEA. The J segment lost 7 bases and the V segment lost 0 bases, leaving 6 bases of the junction unmatched.

The V and J genes are TRBV11-3 and TRBJ2-7; tentatively, D is TRBD2 (5 bases). V lost 2 bases, J lost 6 bases, and 11 bases lay in between. This CDR3 comprises 13 residues. In germline, CDR1 is SGHNT, CDR2 YENEEA. The CDR3 region is CASSLNQDSEQYF. The CDR3 DNA reads TGTGCCAGCAGCTTAAATCAGGACTCCGAGCAGTACTTC.

The rearrangement links TRBV5-4 to TRBJ2-7; 10 bases are shared with TRBD2. V was pared by 3 bases and J by 2 bases, with 2 bases of the junction left unmatched. This CDR3 region has 14 residues. Germline CDR1 is SGHNT and CDR2 is YYREEE (reference sequence). CDR3 sequence (DNA): TGTGCCAGCAGCTCCGGACTAGCGGCCTACGAGCAGTACTTC. Translating it yields CASSSGLAAYEQYF.

This sequence joins TRBV7-3 and TRBJ2-3, with 7 bases that match TRBD2. Trimming took 5 bases from V and 3 from J; bases not matched to a gene: 11. From germline, CDR1 is SGHTA and CDR2 FQGTGA. This CDR3 is built from 16 residues. The CDR3 here is CASSEERTSGTDTQYF. CDR3 DNA: TGTGCCAGCAGCGAGGAGAGGACTAGTGGGACAGATACGCAGTATTTT.

This clone has only a few counts. This rearrangement joins TRBV7-2 to TRBJ2-1; 10 nucleotides line up with TRBD1. Per the germline V gene, CDR1 is SGHTA and CDR2 is FQGNSA. Trimming cost V 5 bases and J 4 bases; bases outside gene matches: 8. The CDR3 is 16 amino acids. The CDR3 coding sequence is TGTGCCAGCAGCCCTGACCGGGACAGGGGTTACAATGAGCAGTTCTTC. Its translation is CASSPDRDRGYNEQFF.

The V gene is TRBV5-4, the J gene TRBJ2-1; 11 bases are shared with TRBD2. Losses at the gene ends were 0 bases for V and 5 bases for J; bases not matched to a gene: 16. The CDR3 totals 20 residues. CDR1 and CDR2 from the germline V gene are SGHNT and YYREEE (reference sequence). The CDR3 loop is CASSLVLLAGVGAKNNEQFF. CDR3 bases: TGTGCCAGCAGCTTGGTCCTACTAGCGGGAGTGGGGGCCAAAAACAATGAGCAGTTCTTC.

The CDR3 region has the DNA TGTGCCAGCTCTTTCACAGGGTTCGATGAGCAGTTCTTC. Protein sequence: CASSFTGFDEQFF. The J gene is TRBJ2-1, the V gene TRBV18; tentative D call: TRBD1 (6 bases). The CDR3 has 13 residues. With 6 bases removed from V and 8 bases from J, the gap between germline ends came to 14 bases. The germline CDR1 and CDR2 sequences are KGHSH and LQKENI. Complete variable domain (other parts from reference TRBV18 and TRBJ2-1): NAGVMQNPRHLVRRRGQEARLRCSPMKGHSHVYWYRQLPEEGLKFMVYLQKENIIDESGMPKERFSAEFPKEGPSILRIQQVVRGDSAAYFCASSFTGFDEQFFGPGTRLTVL.

The rearrangement uses TRBV9 and TRBJ2-7; maybe TRBD2 (6 bases). Germline CDR1 is SGDLS and CDR2 is YYNGEE. The V gene lost 3 bases and the J gene lost 0 bases, with 13 bases spanning the gap. The CDR3 covers 15 residues. DNA for the CDR3: TGTGCCAGCAGCGCACACGGGGACTCCTCCTACGAGCAGTACTTC. This sequence encodes CASSAHGDSSYEQYF.